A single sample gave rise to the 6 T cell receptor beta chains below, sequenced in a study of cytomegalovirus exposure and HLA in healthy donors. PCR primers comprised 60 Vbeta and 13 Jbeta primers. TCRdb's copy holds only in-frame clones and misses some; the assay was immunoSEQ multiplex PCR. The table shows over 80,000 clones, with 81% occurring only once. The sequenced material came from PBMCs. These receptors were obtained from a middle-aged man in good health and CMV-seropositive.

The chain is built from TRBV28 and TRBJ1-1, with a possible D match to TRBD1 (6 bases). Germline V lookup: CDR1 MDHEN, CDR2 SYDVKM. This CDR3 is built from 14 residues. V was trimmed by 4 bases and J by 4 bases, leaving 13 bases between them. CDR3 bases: TGTGCCAGCAGTTCCACGCGGACAGTCACTGAAGCTTTCTTT. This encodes CASSSTRTVTEAFF.

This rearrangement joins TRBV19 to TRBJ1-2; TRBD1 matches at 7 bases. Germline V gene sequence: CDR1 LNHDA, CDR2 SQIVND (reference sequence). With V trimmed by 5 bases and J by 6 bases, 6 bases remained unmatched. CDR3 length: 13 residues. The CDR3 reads CASSVRQGNGYTF. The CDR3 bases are TGTGCCAGTAGTGTGAGACAGGGTAATGGCTACACCTTC.

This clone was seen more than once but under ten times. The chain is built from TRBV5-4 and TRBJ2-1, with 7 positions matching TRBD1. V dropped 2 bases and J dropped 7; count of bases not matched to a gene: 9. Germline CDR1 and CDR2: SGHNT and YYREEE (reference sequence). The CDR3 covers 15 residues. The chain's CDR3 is CASSLGGQTTNEQFF. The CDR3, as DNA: TGTGCCAGCAGCTTAGGGGGACAGACGACGAATGAGCAGTTCTTC.

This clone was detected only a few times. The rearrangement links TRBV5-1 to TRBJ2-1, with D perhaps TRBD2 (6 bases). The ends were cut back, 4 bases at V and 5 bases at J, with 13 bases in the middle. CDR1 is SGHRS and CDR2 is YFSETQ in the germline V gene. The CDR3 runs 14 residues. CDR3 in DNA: TGCGCCAGCAGCCAGCGCGGGAACAACAATGAGCAGTTCTTC. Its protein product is CASSQRGNNNEQFF.

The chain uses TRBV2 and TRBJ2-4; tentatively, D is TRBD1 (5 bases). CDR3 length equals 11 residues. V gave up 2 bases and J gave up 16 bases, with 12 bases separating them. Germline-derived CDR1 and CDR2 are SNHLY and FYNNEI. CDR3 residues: CASSENRIPYF. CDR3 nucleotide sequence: TGTGCCAGCAGTGAAAACAGGATCCCCTACTTC.

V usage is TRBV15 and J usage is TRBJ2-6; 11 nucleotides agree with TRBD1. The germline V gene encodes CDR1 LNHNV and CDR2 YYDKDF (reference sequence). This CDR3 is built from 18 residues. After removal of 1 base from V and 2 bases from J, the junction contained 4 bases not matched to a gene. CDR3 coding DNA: TGTGCCACCAGCAGAGGGGGGGGACAGGGGGCTGGGGCCAACGTCCTGACTTTC. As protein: CATSRGGGQGAGANVLTF.